A single sample gave rise to the 8 T cell receptor beta chains below, sequenced in a study of metastatic and nonmetastatic thyroid tumors. Each patient came to thyroid surgery without any prior treatment (of any kind). TCRdb re-called clones from the PCR reads using MiXCR. The table shows some 16,000 clones, with 15% to 18% occurring only once. The specimen sequenced was blood. These receptors were obtained from a female donor with papillary thyroid cancer or a benign thyroid nodule (not recorded which). Some clones in this sample may be carry-over from other donors' samples.

This clone appeared many times. The gene calls are TRBV5-4 and TRBJ1-2, with 8 bases aligning to TRBD1. The V gene's germline CDR1 is SGHNT and CDR2 YYREEE (reference sequence). The CDR3 contains 14 residues. J was trimmed by 7 bases and V by 2 bases; bases with no gene match: 7. The CDR3 nucleotides read TGTGCCAGCAGCTTACGGACAGGGTTGGTTGGCTACACCTTC. Its translation: CASSLRTGLVGYTF.

This clone was recorded at least ten times. This chain links TRBV7-2 with TRBJ1-1; D gene unclear. CDR1 is SGHTA, CDR2 FQGNSA, per germline. Deletions cut 2 bases from V and 1 base from J, with 5 bases between. This CDR3 comprises 13 residues. The CDR3 nucleotides are TGTGCCAGCAGCTTACAGCAGAACACTGAAGCTTTCTTT. The encoded protein is CASSLQQNTEAFF.

The J gene is TRBJ2-3, the V gene TRBV7-2; a possible D gene is TRBD2 (7 bases). CDR1 is SGHTA, CDR2 FQGNSA, per germline. There are 14 residues in the CDR3. Trimming pared 9 bases from V and 5 bases from J, leaving 18 bases between. CDR3 coding DNA: TGTGCCAGTGACTCCGGGGGGCGTGAAGATACGCAGTATTTT. Protein product: CASDSGGREDTQYF. The whole variable domain, remainder taken from reference TRBV7-2 and TRBJ2-3, is GAGVSQSPSNKVTEKGKDVELRCDPISGHTALYWYRQSLGQGLEFLIYFQGNSAPDKSGLPSDRFSAERTGGSVSTLTIQRTQQEDSAVYLCASDSGGREDTQYFGPGTRLTVL.

This chain connects TRBV11-3 to TRBJ2-2; 8 bases map to TRBD2. This CDR3 is 16 amino acids long. The ends lost 7 bases at V and 2 bases at J; junction bases unmatched: 9. From germline, CDR1 is SGHNT and CDR2 YENEEA. The CDR3 is CASKSGGSVNTGELFF. For the CDR3, the DNA is TGTGCCAGCAAGAGCGGGGGATCCGTTAACACCGGGGAGCTGTTTTTT.

This clone has a single count. A read error may explain this, as a much larger clone is one base away. This chain uses TRBV20-1 with TRBJ1-5, with no clear D. The CDR3 runs to 12 residues. The V gene lost 2 bases and the J gene lost 7 bases, with 9 bases spanning the gap. Germline V CDR1 and CDR2: DFQATT, SNEGSKA (reference sequence). The CDR3 is CSARTRQQPQHF. The DNA for the CDR3 is TGCAGTGCTAGAACACGGCAACAGCCCCAGCATTTT.

This clone appeared many times. CDR3 residues: CSIRPGGTDTQYF. The CDR3 DNA is TGCAGTATCAGACCGGGGGGCACAGATACGCAGTATTTT. The J gene is TRBJ2-3, the V gene TRBV20-1; weak D call: TRBD2 (6 bases). Trimming stripped 8 bases from V and 1 base from J, with 13 bases between. Germline V gene data show CDR1 as DFQATT and CDR2 as SNEGSKA (reference sequence). There are 13 residues in the CDR3.

The chain joins TRBV12-5 to TRBJ2-5; D might be TRBD1 (6 bases). The germline gives CDR1 LGHNT, CDR2 FRNRAP. This CDR3 is 16 amino acids long. The germline V and J ends were trimmed by 2 bases and 3 bases, with 16 bases remaining between them. The CDR3 loop reads CASGLSLGRGEETQYF. DNA for the CDR3: TGTGCTAGTGGTTTGTCGTTGGGCAGGGGCGAAGAGACCCAGTACTTC.

As regards this clone: A single base separates this from a much larger clone, so it may be a read error. This sample includes further DNA sequences coding for the same CDR3. The DNA for the CDR3 is TGTGCCAGCAGACCGGGGTCTGTTCAGAATGAAAAACTGTTTTTT. It yields the protein CASRPGSVQNEKLFF. This chain links TRBV5-5 with TRBJ1-4; D gene unclear. Germline loops: CDR1 SGHKS, CDR2 YYEKEE (reference sequence). The CDR3 extends over 15 amino acids. V was pared by 5 bases and J by 5 bases, with 16 bases between. Together with reference TRBV5-5 and TRBJ1-4, the CDR3 gives the full variable domain: DAGVTQSPTHLIKTRGQQVTLRCSPISGHKSVSWYQQVLGQGPQFIFQYYEKEERGRGNFPDRFSARQFPNYSSELNVNALLLGDSALYLCASRPGSVQNEKLFFGSGTQLSVL.